This TCR beta chain was obtained from a study of regulatory T cells in long-lasting Graves disease. Sample time point: persistent/refractory GD, antithyroid drugs over 5 years with positive TRAb. Making the TCR library involved RNA that had been extracted from PBMCs. This clonotype has just a few counts. CDR3 regions were amplified by Arm-PCR using iRepertoire HTBI primers to build TCR beta libraries. Original processing notes: Across all samples, just over 60 TRBV segments and 15 or so TRBJ segments were identified. From the multiplex PCR reads, TCRdb called clonotypes with MiXCR, one entry per CDR3 protein. Clone size and V and J calls follow TCRdb, not the original study. The data hold under 450,000 distinct CDR3 sequences, with around a quarter observed a single time. This TCR derives from a female donor with Graves disease. The specimen comprised peripheral blood mononuclear cells (PBMCs), sampled when the disease was refractory, from a patient treated with antithyroid drugs.

In DNA, the CDR3 is TGTGCTCAAGACCGGCAGAAACTCACCGGGGAGCTGTTTTTT. Translation gives CAQDRQKLTGELFF. The chain carries TRBV19 and TRBJ2-2; D gene ambiguous. CDR3 size: 14 residues. The V gene's germline CDR1 is LNHDA and CDR2 SQIVND (reference sequence).